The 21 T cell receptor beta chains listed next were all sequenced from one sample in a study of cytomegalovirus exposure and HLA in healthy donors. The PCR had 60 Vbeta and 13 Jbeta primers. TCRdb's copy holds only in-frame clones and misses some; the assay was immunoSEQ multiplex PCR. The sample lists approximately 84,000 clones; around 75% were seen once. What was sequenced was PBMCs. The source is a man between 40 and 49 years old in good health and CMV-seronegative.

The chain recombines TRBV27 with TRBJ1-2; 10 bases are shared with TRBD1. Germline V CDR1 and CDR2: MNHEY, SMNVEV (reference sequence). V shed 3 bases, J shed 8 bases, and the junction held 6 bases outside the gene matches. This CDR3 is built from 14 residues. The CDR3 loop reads CASSFRQGAQGYTF. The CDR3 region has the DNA TGTGCCAGCAGTTTTCGACAGGGGGCGCAGGGCTACACCTTC.

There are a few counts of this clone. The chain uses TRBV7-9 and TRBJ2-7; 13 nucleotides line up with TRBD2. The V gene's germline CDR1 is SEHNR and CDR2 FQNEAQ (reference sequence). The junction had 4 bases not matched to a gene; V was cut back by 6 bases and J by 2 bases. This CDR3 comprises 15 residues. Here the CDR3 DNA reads TGTGCCAGCAGGGAGGGGACTAGCGGGACCTACGAGCAGTACTTC. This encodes CASREGTSGTYEQYF.

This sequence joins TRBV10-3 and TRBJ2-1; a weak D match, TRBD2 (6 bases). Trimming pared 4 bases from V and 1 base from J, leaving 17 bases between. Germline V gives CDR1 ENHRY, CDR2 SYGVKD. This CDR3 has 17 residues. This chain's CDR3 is CAISAKPAGPSYNEQFF. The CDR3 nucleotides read TGTGCCATCAGTGCCAAGCCGGCGGGGCCGTCCTACAATGAGCAGTTCTTC.

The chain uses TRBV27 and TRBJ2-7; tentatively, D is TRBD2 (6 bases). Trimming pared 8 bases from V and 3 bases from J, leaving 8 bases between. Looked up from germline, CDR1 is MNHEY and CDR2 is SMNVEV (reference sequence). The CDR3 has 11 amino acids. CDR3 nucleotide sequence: TGTGCCAGCGGAGGGGTCTACGAGCAGTACTTC. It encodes CASGGVYEQYF.

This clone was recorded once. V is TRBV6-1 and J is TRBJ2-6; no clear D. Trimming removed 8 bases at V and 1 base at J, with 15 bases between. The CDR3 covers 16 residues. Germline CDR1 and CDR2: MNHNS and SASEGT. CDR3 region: CASRAHTISGANVLTF. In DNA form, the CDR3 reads TGTGCCAGCCGTGCGCACACTATATCTGGGGCCAACGTCCTGACTTTC.

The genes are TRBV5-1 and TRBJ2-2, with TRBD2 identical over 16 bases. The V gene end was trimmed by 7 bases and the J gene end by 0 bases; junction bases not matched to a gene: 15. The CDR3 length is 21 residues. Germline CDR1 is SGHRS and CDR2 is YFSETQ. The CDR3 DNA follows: TGCGCCAGCCGACCGGGTCGGGGACTAGCGGGAGGGCCAGCGAACACCGGGGAGCTGTTTTTT. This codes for CASRPGRGLAGGPANTGELFF.

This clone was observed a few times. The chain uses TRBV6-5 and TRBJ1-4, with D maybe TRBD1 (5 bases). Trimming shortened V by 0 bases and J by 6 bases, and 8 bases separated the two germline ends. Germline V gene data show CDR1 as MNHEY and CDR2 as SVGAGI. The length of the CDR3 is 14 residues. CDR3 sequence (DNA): TGTGCCAGCAGTTACTCGGGGGGTGATGAAAAACTGTTTTTT. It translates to CASSYSGGDEKLFF.

This chain's CDR3 is CASSLGDSFSYEQYF. DNA of the CDR3: TGCGCCAGCAGCTTGGGGGACAGTTTCTCCTACGAGCAGTACTTC. The chain has TRBV5-1 and TRBJ2-7; 7 bases line up with TRBD1. The CDR3 spans 15 residues. Germline lookup yields CDR1 SGHRS and CDR2 YFSETQ. J was trimmed by 0 bases and V by 0 bases; bases with no gene match: 3.

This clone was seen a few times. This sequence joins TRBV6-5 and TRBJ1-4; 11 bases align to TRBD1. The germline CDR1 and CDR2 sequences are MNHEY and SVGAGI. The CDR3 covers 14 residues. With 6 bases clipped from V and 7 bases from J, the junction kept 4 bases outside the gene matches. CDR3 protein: CASRGQGAGEKLFF. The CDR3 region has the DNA TGTGCCAGCAGAGGACAGGGGGCAGGTGAAAAACTGTTTTTT.

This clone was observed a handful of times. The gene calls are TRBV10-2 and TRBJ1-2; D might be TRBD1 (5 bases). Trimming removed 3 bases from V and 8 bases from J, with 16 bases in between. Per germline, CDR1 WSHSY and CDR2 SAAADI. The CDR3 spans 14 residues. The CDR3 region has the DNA TGCGCCAGCAGTGATGGGGCAGGGTCGCACGGCTACACCTTC. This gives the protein CASSDGAGSHGYTF.

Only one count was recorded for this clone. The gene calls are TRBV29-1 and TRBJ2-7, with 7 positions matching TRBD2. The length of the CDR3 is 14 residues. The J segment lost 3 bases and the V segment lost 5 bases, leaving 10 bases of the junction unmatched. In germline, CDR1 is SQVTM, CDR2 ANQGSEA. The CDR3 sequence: CSVYSGRSFYEQYF. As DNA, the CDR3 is TGCAGCGTTTATAGCGGGCGATCTTTCTACGAGCAGTACTTC.

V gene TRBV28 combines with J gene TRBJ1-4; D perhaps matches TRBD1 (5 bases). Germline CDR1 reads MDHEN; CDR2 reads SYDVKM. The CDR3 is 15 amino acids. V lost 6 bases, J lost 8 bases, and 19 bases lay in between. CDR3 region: CASRSGGTGSEKLFF. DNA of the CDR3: TGTGCCAGCAGGTCGGGGGGGACCGGTTCGGAAAAACTGTTTTTT.

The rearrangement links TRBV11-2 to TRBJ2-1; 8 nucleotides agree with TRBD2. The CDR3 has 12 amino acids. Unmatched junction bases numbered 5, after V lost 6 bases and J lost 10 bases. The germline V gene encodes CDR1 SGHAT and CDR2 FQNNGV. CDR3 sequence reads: CASREAGVEQFF. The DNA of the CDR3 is TGTGCCAGCAGAGAAGCGGGAGTAGAGCAGTTCTTC.

In DNA, the CDR3 is TGTGCTAGTGGTTTGGAGAAAGGGGTCGGGAACACTGAAGCTTTCTTT. Protein product: CASGLEKGVGNTEAFF. The chain joins TRBV12-5 to TRBJ1-1, with TRBD1 as a possible D gene (5 bases). Trimming took off 1 base at V and 1 base at J, with 13 bases between the two ends. Germline CDR1 and CDR2: LGHNT and FRNRAP. This CDR3 has 16 residues.

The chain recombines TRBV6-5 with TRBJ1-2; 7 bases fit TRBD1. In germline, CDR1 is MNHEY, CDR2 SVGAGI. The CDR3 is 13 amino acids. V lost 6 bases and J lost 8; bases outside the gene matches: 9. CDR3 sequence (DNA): TGTGCCAGCAGACAGACAGGGCAAAGCGGCTACACCTTC. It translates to CASRQTGQSGYTF.

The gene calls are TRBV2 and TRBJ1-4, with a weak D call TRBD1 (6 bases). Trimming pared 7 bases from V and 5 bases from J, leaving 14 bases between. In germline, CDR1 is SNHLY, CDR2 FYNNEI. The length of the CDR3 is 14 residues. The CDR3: CASTEGGANEKLFF. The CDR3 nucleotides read TGTGCCAGCACCGAGGGGGGGGCGAATGAAAAACTGTTTTTT.

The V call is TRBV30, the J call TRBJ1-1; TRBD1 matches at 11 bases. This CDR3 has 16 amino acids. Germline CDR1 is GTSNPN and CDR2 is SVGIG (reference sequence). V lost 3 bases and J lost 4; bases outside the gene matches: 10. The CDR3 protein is CAWSRSFGTGGTEAFF. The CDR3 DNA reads TGTGCCTGGAGCCGTTCATTTGGGACAGGGGGCACTGAAGCTTTCTTT.

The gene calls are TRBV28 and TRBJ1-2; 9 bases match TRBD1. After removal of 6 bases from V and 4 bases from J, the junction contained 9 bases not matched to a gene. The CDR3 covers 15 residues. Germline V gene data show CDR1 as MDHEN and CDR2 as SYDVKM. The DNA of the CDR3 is TGTGCCAGCAGCCTTGACAGGGGGAACCCCTATGGCTACACCTTC. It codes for CASSLDRGNPYGYTF.

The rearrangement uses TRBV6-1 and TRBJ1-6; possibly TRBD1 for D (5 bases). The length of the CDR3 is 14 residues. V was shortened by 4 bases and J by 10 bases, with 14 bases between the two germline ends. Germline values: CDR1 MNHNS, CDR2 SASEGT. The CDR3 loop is CASSALTDQSPLHF. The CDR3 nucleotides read TGTGCCAGCAGTGCTCTGACAGACCAATCACCCCTCCACTTT.

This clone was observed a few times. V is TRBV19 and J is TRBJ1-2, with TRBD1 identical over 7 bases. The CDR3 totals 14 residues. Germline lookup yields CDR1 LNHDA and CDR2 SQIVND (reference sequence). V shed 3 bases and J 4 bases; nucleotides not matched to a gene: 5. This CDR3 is CASSILGTAYGYTF. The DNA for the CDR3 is TGTGCCAGTAGTATTTTGGGGACAGCCTATGGCTACACCTTC.

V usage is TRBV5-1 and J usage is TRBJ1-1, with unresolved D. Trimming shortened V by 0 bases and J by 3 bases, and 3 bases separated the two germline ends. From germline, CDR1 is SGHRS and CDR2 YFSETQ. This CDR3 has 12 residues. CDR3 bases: TGCGCCAGCAGCTTGGCTGACACTGAAGCTTTCTTT. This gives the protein CASSLADTEAFF. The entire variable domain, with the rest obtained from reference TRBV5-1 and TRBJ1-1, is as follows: KAGVTQTPRYLIKTRGQQVTLSCSPISGHRSVSWYQQTPGQGLQFLFEYFSETQRNKGNFPGRFSGRQFSNSRSEMNVSTLELGDSALYLCASSLADTEAFFGQGTRLTVV.